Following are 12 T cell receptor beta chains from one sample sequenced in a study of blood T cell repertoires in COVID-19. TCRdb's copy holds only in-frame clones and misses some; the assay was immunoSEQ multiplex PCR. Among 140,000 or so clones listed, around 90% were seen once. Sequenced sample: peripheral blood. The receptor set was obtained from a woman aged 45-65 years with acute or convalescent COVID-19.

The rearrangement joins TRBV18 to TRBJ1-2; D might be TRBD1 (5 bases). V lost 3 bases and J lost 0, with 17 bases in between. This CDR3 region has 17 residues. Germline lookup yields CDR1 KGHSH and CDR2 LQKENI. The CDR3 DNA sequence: TGTGCCAGCTCACCCTTGGACACGACAGACGCTAACTATGGCTACACCTTC. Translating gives CASSPLDTTDANYGYTF.

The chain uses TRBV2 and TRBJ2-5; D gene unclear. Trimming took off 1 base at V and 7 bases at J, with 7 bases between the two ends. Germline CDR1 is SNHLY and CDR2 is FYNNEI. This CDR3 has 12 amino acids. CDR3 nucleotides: TGTGCCAGCAGTGAAGAACGGGTGACCCAGTACTTC. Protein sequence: CASSEERVTQYF.

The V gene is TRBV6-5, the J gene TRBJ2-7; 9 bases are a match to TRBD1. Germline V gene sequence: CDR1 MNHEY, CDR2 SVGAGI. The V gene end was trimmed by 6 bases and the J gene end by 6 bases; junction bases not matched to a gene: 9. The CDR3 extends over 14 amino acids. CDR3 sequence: CASSAGTGSTEQYF. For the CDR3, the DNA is TGTGCCAGCAGCGCCGGGACAGGGAGTACCGAGCAGTACTTC.

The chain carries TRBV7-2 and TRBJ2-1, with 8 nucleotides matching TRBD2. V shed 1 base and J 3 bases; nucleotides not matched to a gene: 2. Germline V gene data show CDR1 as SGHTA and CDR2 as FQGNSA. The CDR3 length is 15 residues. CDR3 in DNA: TGTGCCAGCAGCTTAGGAGGGACTAGCTACAATGAGCAGTTCTTC. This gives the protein CASSLGGTSYNEQFF.

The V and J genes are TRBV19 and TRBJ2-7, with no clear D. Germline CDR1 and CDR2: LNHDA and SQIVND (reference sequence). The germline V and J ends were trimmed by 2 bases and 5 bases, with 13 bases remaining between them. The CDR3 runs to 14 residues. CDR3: CASSISLGLDEQYF. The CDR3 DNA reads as TGTGCCAGTAGTATAAGTTTGGGCCTTGACGAGCAGTACTTC.

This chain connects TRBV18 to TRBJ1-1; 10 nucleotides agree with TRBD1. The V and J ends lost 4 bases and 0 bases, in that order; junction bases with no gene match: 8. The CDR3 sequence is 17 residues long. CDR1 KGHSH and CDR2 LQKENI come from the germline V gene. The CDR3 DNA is TGTGCCAGCTCACTGGCCGGGACAGGGGACGTGAACACTGAAGCTTTCTTT. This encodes CASSLAGTGDVNTEAFF. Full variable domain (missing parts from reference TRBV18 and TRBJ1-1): NAGVMQNPRHLVRRRGQEARLRCSPMKGHSHVYWYRQLPEEGLKFMVYLQKENIIDESGMPKERFSAEFPKEGPSILRIQQVVRGDSAAYFCASSLAGTGDVNTEAFFGQGTRLTVV.

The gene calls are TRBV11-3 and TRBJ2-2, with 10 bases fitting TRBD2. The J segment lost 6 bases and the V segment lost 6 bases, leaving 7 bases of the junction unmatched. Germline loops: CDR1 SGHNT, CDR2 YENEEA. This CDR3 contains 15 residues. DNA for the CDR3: TGTGCCAGCAGACGTCTAGCGGGAGTAGCCGGGGAGCTGTTTTTT. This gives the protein CASRRLAGVAGELFF.

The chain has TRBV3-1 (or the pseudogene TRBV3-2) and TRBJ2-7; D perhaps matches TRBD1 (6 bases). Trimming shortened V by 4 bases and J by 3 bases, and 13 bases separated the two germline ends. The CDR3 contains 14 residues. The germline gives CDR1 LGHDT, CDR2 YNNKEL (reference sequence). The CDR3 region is CASSRTDRYYEQYF. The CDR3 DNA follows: TGTGCCAGCAGCCGAACGGACAGATACTACGAGCAGTACTTC.

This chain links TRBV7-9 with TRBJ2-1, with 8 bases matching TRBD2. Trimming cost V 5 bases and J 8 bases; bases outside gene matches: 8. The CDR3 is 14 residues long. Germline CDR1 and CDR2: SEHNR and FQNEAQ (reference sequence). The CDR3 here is CASSTRTSQHEQFF. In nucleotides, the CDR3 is TGTGCCAGCAGCACACGGACTAGCCAACATGAGCAGTTCTTC.

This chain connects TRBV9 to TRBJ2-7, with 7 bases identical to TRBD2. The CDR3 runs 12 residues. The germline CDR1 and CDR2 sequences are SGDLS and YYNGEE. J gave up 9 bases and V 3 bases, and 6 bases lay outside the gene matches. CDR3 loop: CASSGSSGGQYF. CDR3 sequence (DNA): TGTGCCAGCAGCGGCTCTAGCGGCGGGCAGTACTTC.

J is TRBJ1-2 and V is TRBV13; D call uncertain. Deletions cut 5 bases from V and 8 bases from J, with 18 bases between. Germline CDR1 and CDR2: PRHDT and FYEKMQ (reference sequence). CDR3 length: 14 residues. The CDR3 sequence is CASSIAGAGYGYTF. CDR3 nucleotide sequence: TGTGCCAGCAGCATAGCGGGCGCGGGTTACGGCTACACCTTC.

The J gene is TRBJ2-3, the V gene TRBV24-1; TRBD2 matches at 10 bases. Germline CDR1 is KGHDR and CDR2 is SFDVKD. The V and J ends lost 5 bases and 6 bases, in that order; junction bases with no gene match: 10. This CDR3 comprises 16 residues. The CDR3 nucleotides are TGTGCCACCAGTGTCCAGCGGGGGGGCCGGGGGGATACGCAGTATTTT. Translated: CATSVQRGGRGDTQYF.